One and the same sample provided the 6 T cell receptor beta chains below, sequenced in a study of T cells in localized non-small cell lung cancer. Some clones are missing from TCRdb's copy, which holds only in-frame ones; the method was immunoSEQ multiplex PCR. This table holds about 39,000 clones, about 85% found once. The sequencing used PBMCs, collected before any cancer treatment. These receptors came from a woman between 40 and 69 years old with stage II squamous cell lung carcinoma.

This clone was counted between two and nine times. The chain combines TRBV7-3 with TRBJ1-1, with a tentative D call TRBD1 (6 bases). The germline V gene has CDR1 SGHTA and CDR2 FQGTGA. The CDR3 is 16 residues long. V shed 5 bases and J shed 1 base, with 17 bases lying between them. CDR3 sequence reads: CASSPQRDTQNTEAFF. The DNA for the CDR3 is TGTGCCAGCAGCCCACAAAGGGACACCCAGAACACTGAAGCTTTCTTT.

This clone was seen only a few times. The rearrangement joins TRBV5-6 to TRBJ1-5, with D hard to call. CDR1 is SGHDT, CDR2 YYEEEE, per germline. The CDR3 has 14 residues. Trimming took 2 bases from V and 7 from J, leaving 13 bases between them. The DNA for the CDR3 is TGTGCCAGCAGCTTTGGGAGATTGTGGCAGCCCCAGCATTTT. Residues: CASSFGRLWQPQHF. Full variable domain (missing parts from reference TRBV5-6 and TRBJ1-5): DAGVTQSPTHLIKTRGQQVTLRCSPKSGHDTVSWYQQALGQGPQFIFQYYEEEERQRGNFPDRFSGHQFPNYSSELNVNALLLGDSALYLCASSFGRLWQPQHFGDGTRLSIL.

J is TRBJ2-4 and V is TRBV4-1, with D possibly called TRBD1 or TRBD2 (6 bases each). With 0 bases removed from V and 6 bases from J, the gap between germline ends came to 12 bases. From germline, CDR1 is MGHRA and CDR2 YSYEKL. There are 15 residues in the CDR3. The CDR3 DNA sequence: TGCGCCAGCAGCCAAGATCCGGGGGCGAGAAACATTCAGTACTTC. Its translation is CASSQDPGARNIQYF.

This chain uses TRBV7-4 with TRBJ1-6; D unresolved. Per germline, CDR1 SGHVT and CDR2 SQSDAQ. The CDR3 has 12 residues. The germline V and J ends were trimmed by 5 bases and 7 bases, with 6 bases remaining between them. The CDR3 DNA sequence: TGTGCCAGCAGCCTATCAAATTCACCCCTCCACTTT. Translation gives CASSLSNSPLHF.

This chain joins TRBV7-2 and TRBJ2-2; D is ambiguous. The V end lost 2 bases, the J end lost 3 bases, and 10 bases lay between the germline ends. This CDR3 comprises 15 residues. Germline CDR1 SGHTA, CDR2 FQGNSA. The CDR3: CASSLILLHTGELFF. The CDR3 coding sequence is TGTGCCAGCAGCTTAATTCTGCTCCACACCGGGGAGCTGTTTTTT. The entire variable domain, with the rest obtained from reference TRBV7-2 and TRBJ2-2, is as follows: GAGVSQSPSNKVTEKGKDVELRCDPISGHTALYWYRQSLGQGLEFLIYFQGNSAPDKSGLPSDRFSAERTGGSVSTLTIQRTQQEDSAVYLCASSLILLHTGELFFGEGSRLTVL.

The V gene is TRBV5-4, the J gene TRBJ2-3; D could derive from TRBD1 or TRBD2 (5 bases each). The length of the CDR3 is 15 residues. CDR1 and CDR2 (germline): SGHNT, YYREEE (reference sequence). V lost 3 bases and J lost 4, with 15 bases in between. The CDR3: CASSSRDPVPDTQYF. The DNA of the CDR3 is TGTGCCAGCAGCTCCCGGGACCCAGTCCCAGATACGCAGTATTTT.